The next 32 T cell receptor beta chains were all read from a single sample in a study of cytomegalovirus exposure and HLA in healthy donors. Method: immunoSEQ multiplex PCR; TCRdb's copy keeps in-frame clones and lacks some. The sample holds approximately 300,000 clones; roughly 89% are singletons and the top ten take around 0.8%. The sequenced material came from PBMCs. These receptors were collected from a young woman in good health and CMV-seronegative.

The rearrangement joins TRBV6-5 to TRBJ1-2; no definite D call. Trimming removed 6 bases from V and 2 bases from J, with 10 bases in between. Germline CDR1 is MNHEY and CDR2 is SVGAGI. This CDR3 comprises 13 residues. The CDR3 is CASSEGWNYGYTF. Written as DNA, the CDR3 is TGTGCCAGCAGCGAGGGATGGAACTATGGCTACACCTTC.

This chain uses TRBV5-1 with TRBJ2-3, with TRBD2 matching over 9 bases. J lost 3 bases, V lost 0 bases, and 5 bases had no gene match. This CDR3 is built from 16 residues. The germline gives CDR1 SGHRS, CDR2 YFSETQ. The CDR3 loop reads CASSLDLAGITDTQYF. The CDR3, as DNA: TGCGCCAGCAGCTTGGATCTAGCGGGAATTACAGATACGCAGTATTTT.

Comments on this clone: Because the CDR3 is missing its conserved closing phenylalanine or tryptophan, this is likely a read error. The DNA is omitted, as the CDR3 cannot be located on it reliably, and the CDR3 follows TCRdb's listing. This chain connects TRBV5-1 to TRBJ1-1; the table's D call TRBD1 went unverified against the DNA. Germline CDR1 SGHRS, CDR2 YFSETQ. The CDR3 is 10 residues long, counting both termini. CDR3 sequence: CASRPDRSGI.

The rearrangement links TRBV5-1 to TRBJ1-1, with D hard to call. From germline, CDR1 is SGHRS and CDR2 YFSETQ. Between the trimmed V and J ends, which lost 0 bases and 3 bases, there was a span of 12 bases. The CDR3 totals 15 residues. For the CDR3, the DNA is TGCGCCAGCAGCTTGGTGGGCCGGCAGTACACTGAAGCTTTCTTT. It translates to CASSLVGRQYTEAFF. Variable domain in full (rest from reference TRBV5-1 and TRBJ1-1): KAGVTQTPRYLIKTRGQQVTLSCSPISGHRSVSWYQQTPGQGLQFLFEYFSETQRNKGNFPGRFSGRQFSNSRSEMNVSTLELGDSALYLCASSLVGRQYTEAFFGQGTRLTVV.

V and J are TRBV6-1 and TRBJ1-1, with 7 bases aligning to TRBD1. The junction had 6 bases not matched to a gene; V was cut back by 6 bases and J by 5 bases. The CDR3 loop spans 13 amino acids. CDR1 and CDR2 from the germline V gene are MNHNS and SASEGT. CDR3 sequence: CASRNRGGTEAFF. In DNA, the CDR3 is TGTGCCAGCAGGAACAGGGGAGGTACTGAAGCTTTCTTT.

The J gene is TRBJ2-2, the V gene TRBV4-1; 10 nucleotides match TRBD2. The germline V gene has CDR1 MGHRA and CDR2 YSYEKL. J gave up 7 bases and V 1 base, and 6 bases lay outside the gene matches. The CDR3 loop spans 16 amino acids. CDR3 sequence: CASSQVQAGGNGELFF. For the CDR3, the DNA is TGCGCCAGCAGCCAAGTTCAAGCGGGGGGGAACGGGGAGCTGTTTTTT.

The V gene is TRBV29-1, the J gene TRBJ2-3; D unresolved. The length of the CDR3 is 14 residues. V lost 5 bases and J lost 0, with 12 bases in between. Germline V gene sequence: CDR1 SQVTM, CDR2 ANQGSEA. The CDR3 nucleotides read TGCAGCGTTTTGAAGCCTTCTAGCACAGATACGCAGTATTTT. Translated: CSVLKPSSTDTQYF.

This chain's CDR3 is CASSTGQIYGYTF. In DNA, the CDR3 is TGTGCCAGCAGTACAGGACAGATCTATGGCTACACCTTC. This chain uses TRBV7-2 with TRBJ1-2, with D possibly being TRBD1 (6 bases). Germline V lookup: CDR1 SGHTA, CDR2 FQGNSA. CDR3 length equals 13 residues. Between the trimmed V and J ends, which lost 6 bases and 4 bases, there was a span of 12 bases.

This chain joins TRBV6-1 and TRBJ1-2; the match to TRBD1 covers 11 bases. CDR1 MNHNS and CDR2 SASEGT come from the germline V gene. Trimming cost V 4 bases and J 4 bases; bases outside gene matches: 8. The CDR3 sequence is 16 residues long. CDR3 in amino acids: CASSGRDRGEFYGYTF. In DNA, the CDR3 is TGTGCCAGCAGTGGCCGGGACAGGGGGGAATTCTATGGCTACACCTTC.

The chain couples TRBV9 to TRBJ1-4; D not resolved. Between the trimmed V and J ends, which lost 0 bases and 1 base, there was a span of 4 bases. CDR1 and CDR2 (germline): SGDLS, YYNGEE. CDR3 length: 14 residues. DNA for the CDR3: TGTGCCAGCAGCGTAGGTCTAACTAATGAAAAACTGTTTTTT. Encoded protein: CASSVGLTNEKLFF.

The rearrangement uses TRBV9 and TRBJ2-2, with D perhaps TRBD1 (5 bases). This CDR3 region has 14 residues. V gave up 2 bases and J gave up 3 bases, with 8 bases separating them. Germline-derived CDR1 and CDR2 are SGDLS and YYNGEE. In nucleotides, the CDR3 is TGTGCCAGCAGCGTCACAGGAGACACCGGGGAGCTGTTTTTT. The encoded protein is CASSVTGDTGELFF.

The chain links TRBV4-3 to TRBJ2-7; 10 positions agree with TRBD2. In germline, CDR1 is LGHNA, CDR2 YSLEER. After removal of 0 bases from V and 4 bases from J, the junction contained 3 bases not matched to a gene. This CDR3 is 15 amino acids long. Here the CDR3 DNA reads TGCGCCAGCAGCCAAGATCCACTAGCGGGGTACGAGCAGTACTTC. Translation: CASSQDPLAGYEQYF.

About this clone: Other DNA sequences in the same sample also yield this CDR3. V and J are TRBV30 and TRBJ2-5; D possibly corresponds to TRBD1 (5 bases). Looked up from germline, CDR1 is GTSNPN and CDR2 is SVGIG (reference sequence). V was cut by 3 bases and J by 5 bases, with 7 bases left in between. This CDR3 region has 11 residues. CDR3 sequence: CAWSAGETQYF. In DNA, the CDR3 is TGTGCCTGGAGCGCAGGGGAGACCCAGTACTTC.

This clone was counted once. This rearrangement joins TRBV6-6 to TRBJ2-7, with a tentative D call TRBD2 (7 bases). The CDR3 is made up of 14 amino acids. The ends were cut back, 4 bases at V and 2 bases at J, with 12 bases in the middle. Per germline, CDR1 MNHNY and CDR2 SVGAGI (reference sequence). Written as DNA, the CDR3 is TGTGCCAGCAGTTGGGGGGGCCAACCCTACGAGCAGTACTTC. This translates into CASSWGGQPYEQYF.

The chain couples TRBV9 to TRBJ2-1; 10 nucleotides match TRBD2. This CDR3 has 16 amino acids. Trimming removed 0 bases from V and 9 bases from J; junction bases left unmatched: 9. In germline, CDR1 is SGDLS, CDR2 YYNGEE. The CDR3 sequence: CASSVGASGSGFEQFF. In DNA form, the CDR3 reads TGTGCCAGCAGCGTAGGGGCTAGCGGGAGCGGGTTTGAGCAGTTCTTC. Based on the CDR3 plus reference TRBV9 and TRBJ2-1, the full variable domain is DSGVTQTPKHLITATGQRVTLRCSPRSGDLSVYWYQQSLDQGLQFLIQYYNGEERAKGNILERFSAQQFPDLHSELNLSSLELGDSALYFCASSVGASGSGFEQFFGPGTRLTVL.

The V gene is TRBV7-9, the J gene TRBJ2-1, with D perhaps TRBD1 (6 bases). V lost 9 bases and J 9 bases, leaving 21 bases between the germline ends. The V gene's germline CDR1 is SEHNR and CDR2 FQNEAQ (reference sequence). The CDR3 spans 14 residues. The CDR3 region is CASCRDILEGEQFF. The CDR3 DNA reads TGTGCCAGTTGCCGGGACATCCTCGAAGGTGAGCAGTTCTTC.

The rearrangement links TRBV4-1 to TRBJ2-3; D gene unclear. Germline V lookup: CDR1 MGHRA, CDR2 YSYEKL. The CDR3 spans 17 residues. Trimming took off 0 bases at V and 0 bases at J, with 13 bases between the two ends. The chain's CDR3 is CASSQDFLLPSTDTQYF. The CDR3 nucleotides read TGCGCCAGCAGCCAAGATTTCCTATTACCTAGCACAGATACGCAGTATTTT.

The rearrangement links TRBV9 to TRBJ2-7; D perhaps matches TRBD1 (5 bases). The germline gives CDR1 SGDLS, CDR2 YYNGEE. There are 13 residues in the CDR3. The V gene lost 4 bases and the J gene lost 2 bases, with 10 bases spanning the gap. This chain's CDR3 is CASSWGPTYEQYF. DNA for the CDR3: TGTGCCAGCAGCTGGGGCCCGACCTACGAGCAGTACTTC.

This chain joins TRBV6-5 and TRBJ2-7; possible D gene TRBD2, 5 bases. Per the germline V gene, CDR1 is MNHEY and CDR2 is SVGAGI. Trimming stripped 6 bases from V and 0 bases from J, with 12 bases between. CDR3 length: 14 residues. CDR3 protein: CASRIGSSSYEQYF. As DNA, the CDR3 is TGTGCCAGCAGAATTGGGAGCTCCTCCTACGAGCAGTACTTC.

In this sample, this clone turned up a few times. DNA for the CDR3: TGTGCCAGCAGCGTTAGCGGGAGCTCCTACAATGAGCAGTTCTTC. Amino acid sequence: CASSVSGSSYNEQFF. The V call is TRBV7-2, the J call TRBJ2-1; 9 bases align to TRBD2. The germline gives CDR1 SGHTA, CDR2 FQGNSA. CDR3 length: 15 amino acids. The V segment lost 5 bases and the J segment 0 bases; nucleotides outside the gene matches: 2.

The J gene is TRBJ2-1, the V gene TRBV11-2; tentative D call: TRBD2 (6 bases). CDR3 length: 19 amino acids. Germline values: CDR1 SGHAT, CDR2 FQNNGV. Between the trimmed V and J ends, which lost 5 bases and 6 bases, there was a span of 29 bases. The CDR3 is CASSTWGQGIGRPGNEQFF. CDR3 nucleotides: TGTGCCAGCAGCACCTGGGGCCAGGGAATCGGGAGACCAGGCAATGAGCAGTTCTTC. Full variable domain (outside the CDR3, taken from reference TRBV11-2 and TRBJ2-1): EAGVAQSPRYKIIEKRQSVAFWCNPISGHATLYWYQQILGQGPKLLIQFQNNGVVDDSQLPKDRFSAERLKGVDSTLKIQPAKLEDSAVYLCASSTWGQGIGRPGNEQFFGPGTRLTVL.

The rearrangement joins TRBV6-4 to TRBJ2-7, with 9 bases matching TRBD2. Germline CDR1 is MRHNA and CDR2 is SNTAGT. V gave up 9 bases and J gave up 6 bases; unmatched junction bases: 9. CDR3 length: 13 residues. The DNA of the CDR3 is TGTGCCAGTACTGCGGGAGGGCCTTGCGAGCAGTACTTC. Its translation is CASTAGGPCEQYF.

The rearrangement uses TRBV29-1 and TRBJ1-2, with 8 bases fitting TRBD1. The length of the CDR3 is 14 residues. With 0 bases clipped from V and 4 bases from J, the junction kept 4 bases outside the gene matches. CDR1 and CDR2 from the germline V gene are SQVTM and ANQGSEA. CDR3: CSVEDQDRGYGYTF. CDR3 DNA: TGCAGCGTTGAAGATCAAGACAGGGGCTATGGCTACACCTTC.

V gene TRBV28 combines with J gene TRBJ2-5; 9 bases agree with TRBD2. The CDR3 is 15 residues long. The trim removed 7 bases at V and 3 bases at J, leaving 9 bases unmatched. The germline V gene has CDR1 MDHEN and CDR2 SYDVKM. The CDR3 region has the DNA TGTGCCAGCATTAAACCGGGACTAGCCAAAGAGACCCAGTACTTC. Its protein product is CASIKPGLAKETQYF.

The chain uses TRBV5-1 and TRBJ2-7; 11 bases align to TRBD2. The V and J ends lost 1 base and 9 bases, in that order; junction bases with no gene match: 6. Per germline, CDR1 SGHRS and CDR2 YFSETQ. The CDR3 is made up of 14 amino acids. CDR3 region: CASSLLAGGGGQYF. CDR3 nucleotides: TGCGCCAGCAGCTTGCTAGCGGGAGGAGGTGGGCAGTACTTC.

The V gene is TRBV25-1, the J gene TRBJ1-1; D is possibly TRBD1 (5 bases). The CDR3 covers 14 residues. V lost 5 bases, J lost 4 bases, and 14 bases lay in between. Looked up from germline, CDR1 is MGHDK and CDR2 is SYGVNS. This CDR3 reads CASSPDRGSTEAFF. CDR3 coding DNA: TGTGCCAGCAGTCCAGACCGGGGGAGCACTGAAGCTTTCTTT.

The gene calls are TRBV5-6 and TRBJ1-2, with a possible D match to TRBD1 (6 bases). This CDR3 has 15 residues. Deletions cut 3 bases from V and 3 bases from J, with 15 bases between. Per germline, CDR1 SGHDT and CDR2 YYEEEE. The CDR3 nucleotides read TGTGCCAGCAGCTGGGGAGGGGGGAATGACTATGGCTACACCTTC. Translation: CASSWGGGNDYGYTF.

CDR3 region: CASSQREVSYNEQFF. The CDR3 DNA reads as TGTGCCAGCAGCCAGCGGGAGGTTTCCTACAATGAGCAGTTCTTC. This chain links TRBV13 with TRBJ2-1, with TRBD2 matching 9 bases. CDR1 is PRHDT, CDR2 FYEKMQ, per germline (reference sequence). There are 15 residues in the CDR3. J was trimmed by 1 base and V by 5 bases; bases with no gene match: 3.

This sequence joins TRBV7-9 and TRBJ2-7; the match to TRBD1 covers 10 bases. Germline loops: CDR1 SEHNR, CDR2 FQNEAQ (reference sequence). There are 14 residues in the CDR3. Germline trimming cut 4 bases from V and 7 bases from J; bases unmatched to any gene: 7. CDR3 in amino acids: CASSYRQGAGEQYF. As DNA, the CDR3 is TGTGCCAGCAGCTACCGACAGGGGGCAGGTGAGCAGTACTTC.

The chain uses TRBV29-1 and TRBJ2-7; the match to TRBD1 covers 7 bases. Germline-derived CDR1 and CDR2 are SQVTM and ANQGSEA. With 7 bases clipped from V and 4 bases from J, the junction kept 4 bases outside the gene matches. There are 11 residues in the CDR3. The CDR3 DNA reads TGCAGCGCGGGACAGCGATACGAGCAGTACTTC. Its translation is CSAGQRYEQYF.

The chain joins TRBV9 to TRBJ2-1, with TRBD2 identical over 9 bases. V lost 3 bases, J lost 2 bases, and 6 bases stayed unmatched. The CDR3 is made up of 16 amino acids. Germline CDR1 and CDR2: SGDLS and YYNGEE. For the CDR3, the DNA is TGTGCCAGCAGCGCTACTAGCGGGCGCCCCTACAATGAGCAGTTCTTC. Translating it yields CASSATSGRPYNEQFF.

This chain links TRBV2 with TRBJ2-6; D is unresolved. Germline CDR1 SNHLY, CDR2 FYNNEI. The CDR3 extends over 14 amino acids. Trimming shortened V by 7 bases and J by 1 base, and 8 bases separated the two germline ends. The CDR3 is CASIALSGANVLTF. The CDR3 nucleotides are TGTGCCAGCATAGCCCTATCTGGGGCCAACGTCCTGACTTTC.